This T cell receptor (beta chain) derives from a study of CD8+CD57+ T cells in acquired aplastic anemia. Findings and limits, study-wide: CD8+ Simpson's diversity did not differ significantly between patients and controls.

Germline V gives CDR1 SGHRS, CDR2 YFSETQ. Trimming stripped 4 bases from V and 0 bases from J, with 14 bases between. CDR3 length: 15 amino acids. Genomic DNA, the template, was used for profiling of the TCR beta VDJ and CDR3. TCRdb passed the reads through MiXCR, listing each CDR3 protein once. Among about 180,000 distinct CDR3 sequences listed, 55% to 65% were seen once. Points on this clonotype: Its antigen is unidentified.

It was patients with CD8+CD57+ cell expansion by flow cytometry who were chosen for sequencing. Sequencing used sorted CD4+, CD8+, or CD8+CD57+ T cells (not recorded which) from PBMCs. J is TRBJ2-7 and V is TRBV5-1; D not certain. The TCR originated in a human donor with aplastic anemia. The CDR3, as DNA: TGCGCCAGCAGCCAAGATCTTCCTAGCTCCTACGAGCAGTACTTC. Encoded protein: CASSQDLPSSYEQYF.